This entry features one T cell receptor beta chain sequence. The CDR3 sequence is 11 residues long. V lost 11 bases, J lost 7 bases, and 15 bases lay in between. The germline V gene has CDR1 SNHLY and CDR2 FYNNEI. This sample was taken from a study of shared clonotypes between healthy human individuals. Selected positively for CCR7 and CD45RO-negative, naive CD8 cells excluded terminally differentiated effector memory CD45RA+ cells. Profiled with immunoSEQ multiplex PCR; TCRdb holds only in-frame clones, not every one. In the table there are around 1.9 million clones, 93% of which are singletons. The genes are TRBV2 and TRBJ2-7; unclear D gene. This receptor was taken from a man younger than 35 in good health. Some clones in this sample may be carry-over from other donors' samples. The sequenced sample consisted of naive CD8+ T cells from PBMCs. The CDR3 loop is CAFLNLREQYF. The CDR3 nucleotides are TGTGCCTTTCTTAACCTGAGGGAGCAGTACTTC.